This T cell receptor (beta chain) was retrieved from a study of shared clonotypes between healthy human individuals. Concerning this clone itself: What it binds is unknown.

Terminally differentiated effector memory CD45RA+ cells were excluded by CCR7 positive selection of CD45RO-negative cells. The authors loaded 200 ng DNA, about 30,000 T cell genomes, into sorted-subset replicate PCRs. Sequencing was performed with immunoSEQ multiplex PCR; in TCRdb, only in-frame clones are kept and a portion is missing. The sample has fewer than 850,000 clones, about 96% seen once; the top ten hold less than 0.3%. V lost 5 bases, J lost 5 bases, and 15 bases lay in between. Germline V lookup: CDR1 MDHEN, CDR2 SYDVKM. The CDR3 length is 15 residues. General study findings and limits: The authors expected sequencing depth to affect clonotype sharing among donors.

This sequence was found in a man younger than 40 in good health. The specimen sequenced was naive CD8+ T cells sorted from blood. The rearrangement links TRBV28 to TRBJ1-4; D is possibly TRBD1 (6 bases). The CDR3, as DNA: TGTGCCAGCAGTCTCGTCGGGACACCCAATGAAAAACTGTTTTTT. This translates into CASSLVGTPNEKLFF.